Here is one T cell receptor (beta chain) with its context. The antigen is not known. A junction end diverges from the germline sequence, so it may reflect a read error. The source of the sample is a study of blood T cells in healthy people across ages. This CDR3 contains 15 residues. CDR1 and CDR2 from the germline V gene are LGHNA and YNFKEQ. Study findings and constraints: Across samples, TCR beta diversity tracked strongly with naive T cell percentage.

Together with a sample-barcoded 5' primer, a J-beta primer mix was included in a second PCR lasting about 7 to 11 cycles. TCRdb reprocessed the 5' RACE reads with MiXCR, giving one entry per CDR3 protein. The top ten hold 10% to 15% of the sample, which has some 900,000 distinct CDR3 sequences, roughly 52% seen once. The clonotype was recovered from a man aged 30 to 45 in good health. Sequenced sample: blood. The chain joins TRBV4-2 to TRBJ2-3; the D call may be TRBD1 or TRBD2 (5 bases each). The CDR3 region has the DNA TGTGTCAGCAGTCCCGGGACCCAAAGGACAGATACGCAGTATTTT. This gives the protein CVSSPGTQRTDTQYF.